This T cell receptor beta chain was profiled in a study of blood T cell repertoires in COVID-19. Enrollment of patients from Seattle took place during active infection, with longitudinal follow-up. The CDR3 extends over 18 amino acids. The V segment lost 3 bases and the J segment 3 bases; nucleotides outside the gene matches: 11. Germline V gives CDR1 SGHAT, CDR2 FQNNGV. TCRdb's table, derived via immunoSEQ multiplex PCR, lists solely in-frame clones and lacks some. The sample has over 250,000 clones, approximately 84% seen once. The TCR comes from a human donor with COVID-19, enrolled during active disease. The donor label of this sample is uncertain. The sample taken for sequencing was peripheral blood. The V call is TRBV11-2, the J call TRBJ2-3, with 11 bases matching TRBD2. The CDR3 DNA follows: TGTGCCAGCAGCTTGAATCCAATGGGGACTAGCGGAACAGATACGCAGTATTTT. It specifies CASSLNPMGTSGTDTQYF.